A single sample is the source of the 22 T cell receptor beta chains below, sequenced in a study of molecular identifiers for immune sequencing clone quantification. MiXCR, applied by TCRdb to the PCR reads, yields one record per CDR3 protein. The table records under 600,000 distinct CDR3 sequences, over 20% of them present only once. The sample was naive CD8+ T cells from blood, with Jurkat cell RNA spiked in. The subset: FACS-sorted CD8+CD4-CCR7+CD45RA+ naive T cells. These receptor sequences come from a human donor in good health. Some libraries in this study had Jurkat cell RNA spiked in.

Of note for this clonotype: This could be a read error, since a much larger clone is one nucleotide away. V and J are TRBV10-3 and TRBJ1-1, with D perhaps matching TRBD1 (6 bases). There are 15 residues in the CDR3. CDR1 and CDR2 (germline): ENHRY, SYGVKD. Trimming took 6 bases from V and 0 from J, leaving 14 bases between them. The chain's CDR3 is CAIRQGKGMNTEAFF. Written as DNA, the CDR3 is TGTGCCATCAGGCAGGGGAAGGGAATGAACACTGAAGCTTTCTTT.

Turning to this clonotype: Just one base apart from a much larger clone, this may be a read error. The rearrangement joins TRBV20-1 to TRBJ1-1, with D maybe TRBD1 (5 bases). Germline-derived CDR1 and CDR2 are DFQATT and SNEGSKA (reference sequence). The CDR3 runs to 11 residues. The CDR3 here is CSAPRGYEASF. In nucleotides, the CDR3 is TGCAGTGCTCCCCGGGGCTATGAAGCTTCCTTT.

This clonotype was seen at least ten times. CDR3 amino acids: CASSELRDDSDTQYF. The CDR3 DNA reads TGTGCCAGCAGTGAGCTGCGGGACGACTCGGATACGCAGTATTTT. The rearrangement uses TRBV6-2 or TRBV6-3 and TRBJ2-3; possible D gene TRBD2, 6 bases. The CDR3 has 15 residues. Per the germline V gene, CDR1 is MNHEY and CDR2 is SVGEGT. Trimming shortened V by 5 bases and J by 6 bases, and 18 bases separated the two germline ends.

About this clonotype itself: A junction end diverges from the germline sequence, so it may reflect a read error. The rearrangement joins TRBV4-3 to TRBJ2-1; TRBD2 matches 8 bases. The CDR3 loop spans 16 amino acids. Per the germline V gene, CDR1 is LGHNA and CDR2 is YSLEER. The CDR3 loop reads CASGQAGTSSYNEQFF. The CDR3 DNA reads TGCGCCAGCGGCCAGGCCGGGACTAGCTCCTACAATGAGCAGTTCTTC.

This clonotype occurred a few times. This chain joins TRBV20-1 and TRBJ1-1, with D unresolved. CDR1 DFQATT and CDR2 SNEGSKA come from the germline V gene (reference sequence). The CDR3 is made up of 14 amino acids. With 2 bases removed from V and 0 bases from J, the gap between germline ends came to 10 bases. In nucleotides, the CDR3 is TGCAGTGCTAGACAACGGGCGGTGAACACTGAAGCTTTCTTT. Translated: CSARQRAVNTEAFF.

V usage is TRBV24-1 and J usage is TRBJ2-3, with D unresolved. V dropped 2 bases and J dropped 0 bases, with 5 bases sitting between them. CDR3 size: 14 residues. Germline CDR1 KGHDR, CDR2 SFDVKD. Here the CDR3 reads CATSDSPSTDTQYF. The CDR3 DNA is TGTGCCACCAGTGATTCTCCTAGCACAGATACGCAGTATTTT.

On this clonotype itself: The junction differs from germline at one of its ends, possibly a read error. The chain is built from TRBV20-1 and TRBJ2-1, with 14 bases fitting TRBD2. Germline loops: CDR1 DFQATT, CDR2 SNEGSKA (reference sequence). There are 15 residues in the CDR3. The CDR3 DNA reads TGCAGTACTAGAGAAGGGACTAGCGGGGGAGGTGAGCAGTTCTTC. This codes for CSTREGTSGGGEQFF.

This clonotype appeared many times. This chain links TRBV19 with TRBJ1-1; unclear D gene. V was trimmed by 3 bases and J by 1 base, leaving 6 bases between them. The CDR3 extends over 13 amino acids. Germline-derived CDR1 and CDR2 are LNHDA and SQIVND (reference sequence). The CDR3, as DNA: TGTGCCAGTAGTATTCCGGGGAACACTGAAGCTTTCTTT. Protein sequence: CASSIPGNTEAFF.

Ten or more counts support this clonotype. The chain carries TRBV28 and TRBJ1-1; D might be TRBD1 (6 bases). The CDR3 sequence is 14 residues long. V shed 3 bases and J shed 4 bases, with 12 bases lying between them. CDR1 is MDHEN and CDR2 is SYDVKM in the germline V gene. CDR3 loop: CASSFRGSGTEAFF. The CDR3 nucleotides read TGTGCCAGCAGTTTTAGGGGGAGTGGCACTGAAGCTTTCTTT.

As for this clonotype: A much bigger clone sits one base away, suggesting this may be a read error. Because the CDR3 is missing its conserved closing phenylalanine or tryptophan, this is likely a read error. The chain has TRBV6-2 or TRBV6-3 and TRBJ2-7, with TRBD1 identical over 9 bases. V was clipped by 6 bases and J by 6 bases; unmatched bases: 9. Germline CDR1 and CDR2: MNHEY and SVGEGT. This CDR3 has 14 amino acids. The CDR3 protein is CASRITGGLGEQYL. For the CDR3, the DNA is TGTGCCAGCAGGATTACAGGGGGCTTGGGCGAGCAGTACCTC.

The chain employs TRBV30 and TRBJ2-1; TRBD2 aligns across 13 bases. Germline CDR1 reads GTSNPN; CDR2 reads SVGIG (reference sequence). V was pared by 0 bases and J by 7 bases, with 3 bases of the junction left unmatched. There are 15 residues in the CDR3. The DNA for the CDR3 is TGTGCCTGGAGTGTACTAGCGGGAGGGCTGAATGAGCAGTTCTTC. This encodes CAWSVLAGGLNEQFF.

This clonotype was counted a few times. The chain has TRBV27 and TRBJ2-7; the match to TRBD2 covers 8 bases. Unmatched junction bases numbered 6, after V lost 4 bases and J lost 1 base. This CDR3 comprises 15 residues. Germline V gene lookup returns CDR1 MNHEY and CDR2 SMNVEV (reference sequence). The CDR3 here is CASSYRAGASYEQYF. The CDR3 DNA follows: TGTGCCAGCAGTTATCGAGCGGGAGCGTCCTACGAGCAGTACTTC.

CDR3 nucleotide sequence: TGTGCCAGCAGCATGGGACTAGCGCGGTCCGAGCAGTACTTC. This sequence encodes CASSMGLARSEQYF. The rearrangement joins TRBV5-3 to TRBJ2-7; 10 bases fit TRBD2. TRBV5-3 is an ORF, with its function uncertain. CDR3 size: 14 residues. Trimming cost V 8 bases and J 6 bases; bases outside gene matches: 11.

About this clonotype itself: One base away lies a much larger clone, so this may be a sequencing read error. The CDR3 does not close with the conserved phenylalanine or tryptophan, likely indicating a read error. The CDR3 region is CASSPIGWGGVQETQYL. CDR3 coding DNA: TGTGCCAGCAGCCCCATCGGGTGGGGCGGGGTCCAAGAGACCCAGTACCTC. V and J are TRBV7-8 and TRBJ2-5, with D maybe TRBD2 (6 bases). The CDR3 sequence is 17 residues long. V lost 5 bases to trimming and J lost 1 base, with 20 bases between them. In germline, CDR1 is SGHVS, CDR2 FQNEAQ.

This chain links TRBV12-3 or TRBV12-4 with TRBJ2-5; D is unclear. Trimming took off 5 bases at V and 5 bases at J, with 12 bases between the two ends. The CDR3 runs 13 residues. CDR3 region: CASSTTSKETQYF. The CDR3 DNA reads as TGTGCCAGCAGTACTACGTCAAAGGAGACCCAGTACTTC.

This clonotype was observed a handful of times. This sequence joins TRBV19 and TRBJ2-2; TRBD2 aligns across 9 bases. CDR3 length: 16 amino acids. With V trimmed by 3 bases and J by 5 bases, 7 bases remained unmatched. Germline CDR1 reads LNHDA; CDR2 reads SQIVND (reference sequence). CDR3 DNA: TGTGCCAGTAGTATTACCGCGGGAGGGGTTACCGGGGAGCTGTTTTTT. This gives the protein CASSITAGGVTGELFF.

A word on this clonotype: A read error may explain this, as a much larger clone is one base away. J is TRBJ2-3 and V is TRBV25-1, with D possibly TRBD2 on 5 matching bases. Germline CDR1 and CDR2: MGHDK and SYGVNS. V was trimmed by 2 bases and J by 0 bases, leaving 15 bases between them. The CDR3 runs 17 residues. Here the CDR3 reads CASSEIKAELSTDTQYF. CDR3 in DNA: TGTGCCAGCAGTGAAATCAAAGCGGAACTTAGCACAGATACGCAGTATTTT.

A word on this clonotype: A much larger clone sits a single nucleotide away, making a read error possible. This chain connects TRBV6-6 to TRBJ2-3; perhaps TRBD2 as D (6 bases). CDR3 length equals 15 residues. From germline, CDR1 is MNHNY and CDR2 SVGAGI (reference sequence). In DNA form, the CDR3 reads TGTGCCGGCAGTATCTTGGCGGGATATGTAGATACGCAGTATTTT. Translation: CAGSILAGYVDTQYF.

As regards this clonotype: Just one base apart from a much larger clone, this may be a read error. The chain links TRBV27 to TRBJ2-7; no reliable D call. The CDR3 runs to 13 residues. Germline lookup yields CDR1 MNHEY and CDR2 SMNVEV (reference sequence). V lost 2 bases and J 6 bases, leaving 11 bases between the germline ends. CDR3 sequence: CASSLPPASEQYF. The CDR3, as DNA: TGTGCCAGCAGTTTACCCCCCGCCTCCGAGCAGTACTTC.

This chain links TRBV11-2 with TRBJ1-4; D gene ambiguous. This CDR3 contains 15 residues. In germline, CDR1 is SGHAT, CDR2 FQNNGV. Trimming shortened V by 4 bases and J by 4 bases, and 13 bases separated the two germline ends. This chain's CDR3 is CASSSDWGVNEKLFF. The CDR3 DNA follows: TGTGCCAGCAGCTCGGACTGGGGAGTTAATGAAAAACTGTTTTTT.

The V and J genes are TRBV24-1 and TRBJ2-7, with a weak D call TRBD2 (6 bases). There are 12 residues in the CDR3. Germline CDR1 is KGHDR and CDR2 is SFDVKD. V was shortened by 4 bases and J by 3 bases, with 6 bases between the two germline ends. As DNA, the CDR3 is TGTGCCACCAGTGACGGGGGCTACGAGCAGTACTTC. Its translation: CATSDGGYEQYF.

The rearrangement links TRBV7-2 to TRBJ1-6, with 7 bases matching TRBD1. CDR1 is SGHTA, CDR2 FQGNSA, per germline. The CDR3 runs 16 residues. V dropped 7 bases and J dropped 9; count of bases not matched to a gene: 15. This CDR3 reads CASTLPWTGFSSPLHF. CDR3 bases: TGTGCCAGCACCCTCCCTTGGACAGGTTTTAGTTCACCCCTCCACTTT. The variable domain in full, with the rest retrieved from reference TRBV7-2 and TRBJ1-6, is GAGVSQSPSNKVTEKGKDVELRCDPISGHTALYWYRQSLGQGLEFLIYFQGNSAPDKSGLPSDRFSAERTGGSVSTLTIQRTQQEDSAVYLCASTLPWTGFSSPLHFGNGTRLTVT.